The clone carrying this T cell receptor (beta chain) has only one observation. Its antigen is not identified. TCR alpha and beta CDR3s were amplified from mRNA by semiquantitative ARM-PCR. In ARM-PCR, communal superprimers followed tagged nested gene-specific primers for exponential amplification. TCRdb reanalysed the multiplex PCR reads using MiXCR and keeps one entry per CDR3 protein. The sample shows more than 4,500 distinct CDR3 sequences, roughly 69% of them seen only once. Anti-CD4 multisort beads removed cells negatively, then anti-CD8 beads positively selected CD8+ T cells. This sample stems from a study of relationships among human T cell subsets. General study results and limits: Across seven subsets, gene usage, CDR3 length and N-additions did not differ significantly. A CD4+CD8+ double-positive population could not be excluded by bead sorting. Th1, Th2 and regulatory T cells shared many CDR3 sequences. Over 60% of CD8+ cytotoxic sequences came from clones with over 100 reads.

CDR1 is SGHDN, CDR2 FVKESK, per germline. This CDR3 region has 15 residues. Trimming took 2 bases from V and 2 from J; bases not matched to a gene: 5. The chain couples TRBV14 to TRBJ1-2, with TRBD1 matching over 7 bases. Input material: CD8+ T cells sorted from blood. The TCR originated in a man aged 40-55 years in good health. CDR3 coding DNA: TGTGCCAGCAGCCAACCGGGACAGAAAAACTATGGCTACACCTTC. Residues: CASSQPGQKNYGYTF.